This T cell receptor beta chain originates from a study of blood T cell repertoires in COVID-19. For the study at large: T cells, B-cell-depleted T cells, or PBMCs supplied cDNA or gDNA.

Per germline, CDR1 MGHRA and CDR2 YSYEKL. Trimming removed 0 bases from V and 0 bases from J; junction bases left unmatched: 11. CDR3 length equals 19 residues. TCRdb's table, derived via immunoSEQ multiplex PCR, lists solely in-frame clones and lacks some. This sample has 150,000 or so clones, with around 87% found just once. The sequencing sample was made of peripheral blood. The TCR originated in a middle-aged woman with acute or convalescent COVID-19. The chain couples TRBV4-1 to TRBJ1-5; 7 nucleotides agree with TRBD1. This CDR3 is CASSQEFDRAGYSNQPQHF. CDR3 DNA sequence: TGCGCCAGCAGCCAAGAGTTCGACAGGGCCGGATATAGCAATCAGCCCCAGCATTTT.